These 11 T cell receptor beta chains came from one sample sequenced in a study of PD-1 blockade in classical Hodgkin lymphoma. This table comes from immunoSEQ multiplex PCR, and its TCRdb copy is limited to in-frame clones, with some not included. The data hold almost 9,500 clones, with about 91% observed a single time. The time point denotes: newly diagnosed, previously untreated cHL patient sample. Applied to thawed PBMCs, magnetic negative selection was the method used to isolate CD8+ T cells. Sample: CD8+ T cells from blood. The receptors stem from a human donor with classical Hodgkin lymphoma.

J is TRBJ1-5 and V is TRBV4-1; 8 bases line up with TRBD1. This CDR3 has 16 amino acids. V lost 4 bases and J lost 4; bases outside the gene matches: 9. The germline gives CDR1 MGHRA, CDR2 YSYEKL. The CDR3 nucleotides are TGCGCCAGCAGCCCGTCGTGGACAGGGATTAATCAGCCCCAGCATTTT. This encodes CASSPSWTGINQPQHF.

The chain employs TRBV9 and TRBJ1-1; D uncertain. Trimming pared 4 bases from V and 5 bases from J, leaving 15 bases between. The germline gives CDR1 SGDLS, CDR2 YYNGEE. The CDR3 is 14 residues long. CDR3 protein: CASSPGGGWTEAFF. The CDR3 coding sequence is TGTGCCAGCAGCCCCGGAGGCGGGTGGACTGAAGCTTTCTTT. The full variable domain, rest sourced from reference TRBV9 and TRBJ1-1, is DSGVTQTPKHLITATGQRVTLRCSPRSGDLSVYWYQQSLDQGLQFLIQYYNGEERAKGNILERFSAQQFPDLHSELNLSSLELGDSALYFCASSPGGGWTEAFFGQGTRLTVV.

The CDR3 sequence is CASSPDTYEQYF. The CDR3 nucleotides read TGTGCCAGCTCTCCCGACACCTACGAGCAGTACTTC. This chain connects TRBV18 to TRBJ2-7, with D hard to call. Trimming removed 6 bases from V and 2 bases from J, with 8 bases in between. Germline-derived CDR1 and CDR2 are KGHSH and LQKENI. This CDR3 spans 12 amino acids.

V gene TRBV29-1 combines with J gene TRBJ1-3; D gene unclear. V was shortened by 4 bases and J by 0 bases, with 7 bases between the two germline ends. From germline, CDR1 is SQVTM and CDR2 ANQGSEA. The CDR3 consists of 13 residues. CDR3 sequence (DNA): TGCAGCGTTGTAGGCCACTCTGGAAACACCATATATTTT. Protein sequence: CSVVGHSGNTIYF.

This CDR3 reads CASSPIGTVYSNQPQHF. CDR3 coding DNA: TGTGCCAGCAGCCCCATTGGGACAGTTTATAGCAATCAGCCCCAGCATTTT. The chain combines TRBV27 with TRBJ1-5; TRBD1 agrees at 7 bases. From germline, CDR1 is MNHEY and CDR2 SMNVEV (reference sequence). CDR3 length: 17 amino acids. J was trimmed by 0 bases and V by 6 bases; bases with no gene match: 11.

This chain joins TRBV27 and TRBJ1-1; D is uncertain. The CDR3 is 12 amino acids. V lost 6 bases to trimming and J lost 5 bases, with 10 bases between them. Germline V gene lookup returns CDR1 MNHEY and CDR2 SMNVEV (reference sequence). The CDR3 loop is CASRTGNTEAFF. The CDR3 nucleotides read TGTGCCAGCAGAACGGGGAATACTGAAGCTTTCTTT.

This chain connects TRBV6-1 to TRBJ2-1; D possibly corresponds to TRBD2 (6 bases). CDR3 length: 15 amino acids. The V end lost 1 base, the J end lost 5 bases, and 12 bases lay between the germline ends. CDR1 MNHNS and CDR2 SASEGT come from the germline V gene. CDR3 DNA sequence: TGTGCCAGCAGTGAAGTTGGGGGGAGCCACAATGAGCAGTTCTTC. Amino acid sequence: CASSEVGGSHNEQFF.

The V gene is TRBV11-2, the J gene TRBJ2-3, with TRBD2 matching 7 bases. Per the germline V gene, CDR1 is SGHAT and CDR2 is FQNNGV. This CDR3 is built from 16 residues. J lost 4 bases, V lost 0 bases, and 7 bases had no gene match. This chain's CDR3 is CASSLDPAGIADTQYF. The CDR3 DNA reads as TGTGCCAGCAGCTTAGATCCAGCGGGGATCGCAGATACGCAGTATTTT.

This chain connects TRBV4-3 to TRBJ1-1, with TRBD1 as a possible D gene (5 bases). In germline, CDR1 is LGHNA, CDR2 YSLEER. The V end was cut by 1 base, the J end by 4 bases, with 10 bases between. CDR3 length equals 14 residues. In nucleotides, the CDR3 is TGCGCCAGCAGCCAAGCCAGGGCTCTCACTGAAGCTTTCTTT. Its protein product is CASSQARALTEAFF.

The chain employs TRBV19 and TRBJ1-1, with TRBD1 matching 7 bases. The CDR3 covers 13 residues. Germline V gene sequence: CDR1 LNHDA, CDR2 SQIVND (reference sequence). V gave up 7 bases and J gave up 6 bases; unmatched junction bases: 8. The chain's CDR3 is CASTIQGQPEAFF. In nucleotides, the CDR3 is TGTGCCAGTACCATTCAGGGACAGCCTGAAGCTTTCTTT.

V usage is TRBV5-6 and J usage is TRBJ2-7; D is undetermined. Germline V gene sequence: CDR1 SGHDT, CDR2 YYEEEE. This CDR3 region has 12 residues. The ends were cut back, 8 bases at V and 2 bases at J, with 11 bases in the middle. CDR3 residues: CASSTSPYEQYF. The CDR3 region has the DNA TGTGCCAGTTCGACAAGCCCCTACGAGCAGTACTTC. Based on the CDR3 plus reference TRBV5-6 and TRBJ2-7, the full variable domain is DAGVTQSPTHLIKTRGQQVTLRCSPKSGHDTVSWYQQALGQGPQFIFQYYEEEERQRGNFPDRFSGHQFPNYSSELNVNALLLGDSALYLCASSTSPYEQYFGPGTRLTVT.